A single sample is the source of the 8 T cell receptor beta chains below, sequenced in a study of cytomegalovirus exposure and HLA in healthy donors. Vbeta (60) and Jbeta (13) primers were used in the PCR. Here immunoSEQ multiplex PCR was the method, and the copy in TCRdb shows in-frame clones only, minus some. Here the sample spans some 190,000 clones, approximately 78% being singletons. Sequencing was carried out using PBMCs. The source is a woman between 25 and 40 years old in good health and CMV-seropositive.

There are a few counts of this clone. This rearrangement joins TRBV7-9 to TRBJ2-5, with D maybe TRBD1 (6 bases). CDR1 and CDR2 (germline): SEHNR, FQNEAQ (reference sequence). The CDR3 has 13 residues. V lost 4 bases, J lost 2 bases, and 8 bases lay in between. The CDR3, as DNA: TGTGCCAGCAGCTATACAGGGCAAGAGACCCAGTACTTC. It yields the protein CASSYTGQETQYF.

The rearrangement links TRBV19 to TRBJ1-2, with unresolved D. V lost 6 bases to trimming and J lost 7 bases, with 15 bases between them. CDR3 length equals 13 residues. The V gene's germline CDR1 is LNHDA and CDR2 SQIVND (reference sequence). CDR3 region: CASRRGLEGGYTF. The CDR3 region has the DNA TGTGCCAGTAGACGAGGACTTGAGGGTGGCTACACCTTC. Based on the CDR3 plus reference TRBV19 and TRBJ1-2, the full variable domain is DGGITQSPKYLFRKEGQNVTLSCEQNLNHDAMYWYRQDPGQGLRLIYYSQIVNDFQKGDIAEGYSVSREKKESFPLTVTSAQKNPTAFYLCASRRGLEGGYTFGSGTRLTVV.

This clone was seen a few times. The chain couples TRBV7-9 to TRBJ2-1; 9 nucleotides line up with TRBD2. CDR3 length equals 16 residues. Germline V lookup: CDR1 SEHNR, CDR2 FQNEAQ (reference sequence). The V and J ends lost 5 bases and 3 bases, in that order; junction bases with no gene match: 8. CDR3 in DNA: TGTGCCAGCAGCAGCGAACTAGCGGGCCACTACAATGAGCAGTTCTTC. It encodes CASSSELAGHYNEQFF. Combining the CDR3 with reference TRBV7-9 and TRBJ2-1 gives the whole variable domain DTGVSQNPRHKITKRGQNVTFRCDPISEHNRLYWYRQTLGQGPEFLTYFQNEAQLEKSRLLSDRFSAERPKGSFSTLEIQRTEQGDSAMYLCASSSELAGHYNEQFFGPGTRLTVL.

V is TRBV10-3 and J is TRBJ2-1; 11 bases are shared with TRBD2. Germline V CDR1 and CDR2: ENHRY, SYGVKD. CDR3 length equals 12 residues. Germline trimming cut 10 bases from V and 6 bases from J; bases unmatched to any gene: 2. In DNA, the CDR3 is TGTGCCACCGGGACTAGCGGCAATGAGCAGTTCTTC. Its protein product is CATGTSGNEQFF.

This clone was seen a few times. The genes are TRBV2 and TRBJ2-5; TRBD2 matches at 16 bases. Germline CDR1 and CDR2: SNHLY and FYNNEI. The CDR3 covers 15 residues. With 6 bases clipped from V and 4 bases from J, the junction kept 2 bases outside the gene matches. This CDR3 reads CASRGTSGRAETQYF. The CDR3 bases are TGTGCCAGCAGGGGGACTAGCGGGAGGGCAGAGACCCAGTACTTC. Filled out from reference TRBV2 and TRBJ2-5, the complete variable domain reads EPEVTQTPSHQVTQMGQEVILRCVPISNHLYFYWYRQILGQKVEFLVSFYNNEISEKSEIFDDQFSVERPDGSNFTLKIRSTKLEDSAMYFCASRGTSGRAETQYFGPGTRLLVL.

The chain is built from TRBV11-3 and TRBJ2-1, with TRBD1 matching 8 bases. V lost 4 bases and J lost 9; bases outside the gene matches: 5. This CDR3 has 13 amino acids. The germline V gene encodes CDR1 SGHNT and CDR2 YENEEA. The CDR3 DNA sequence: TGTGCCAGCAGCTCGGACAGGGCTATTGAGCAGTTCTTC. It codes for CASSSDRAIEQFF.

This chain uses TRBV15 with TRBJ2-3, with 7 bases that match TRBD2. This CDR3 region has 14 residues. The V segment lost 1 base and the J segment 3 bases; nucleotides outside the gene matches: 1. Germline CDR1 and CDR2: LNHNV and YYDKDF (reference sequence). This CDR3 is CATSRAGGTDTQYF. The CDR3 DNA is TGTGCCACCAGCAGAGCGGGAGGTACAGATACGCAGTATTTT.

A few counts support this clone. The CDR3 protein is CASSLGTSGYNEQFF. CDR3 sequence (DNA): TGTGCCAGCAGCCTCGGGACTAGCGGTTACAATGAGCAGTTCTTC. V and J are TRBV5-6 and TRBJ2-1; 11 bases fit TRBD2. The germline CDR1 and CDR2 sequences are SGHDT and YYEEEE. This CDR3 contains 15 residues. Losses at the gene ends were 4 bases for V and 4 bases for J; bases not matched to a gene: 4.